This T cell receptor beta chain is drawn from a study of T cells in tumors after PD-1 blockade. Study in general: A subset received ongoing vismodegib 150 mg daily alongside anti-PD-1 therapy. General study findings and limits: Peripheral recruitment is suggested, as some novel exhausted tumor clones were in pre-treatment blood.

Here immunoSEQ multiplex PCR was the method, and the copy in TCRdb shows in-frame clones only, minus some. This sample has 30,000 to 35,000 clones, with 70% to 75% found just once. This clone was seen only a few times. What it binds is not known. The length of the CDR3 is 16 residues. Germline lookup yields CDR1 SGHDN and CDR2 FVKESK. V dropped 1 base and J dropped 0; count of bases not matched to a gene: 5. J is TRBJ2-7 and V is TRBV14; 8 bases are a match to TRBD2. Specimen: PBMCs, collected after anti-PD-1 treatment. The TCR comes from a human donor with basal cell carcinoma. The CDR3 bases are TGTGCCAGCAGCCAAGGGCTAGGGACTAGCTCCTACGAGCAGTACTTC. Encoded protein: CASSQGLGTSSYEQYF.